These 20 T cell receptor beta chains came from one sample sequenced in a study of shared clonotypes between healthy human individuals. The method was immunoSEQ multiplex PCR; TCRdb's version includes in-frame clones alone and lacks a portion of them. The sample has more than 500,000 clones, approximately 95% seen once. Material for sequencing was naive CD4+ T cells sorted from blood. Subset described: CD45RA+ positively selected. These receptors were obtained from a woman aged 25 to 39 in good health.

The V gene is TRBV21-1, the J gene TRBJ1-1; the table's D call, TRBD1, was not checked against the DNA. TRBV21-1 counts as a pseudogene. The CDR3 totals 14 residues. The CDR3 is CASNPDRAHTEAFF. The CDR3 DNA follows: TGTGCCAGCAACCCCGACAGGGCCCACACTGAAGCTTTCTTT.

The CDR3 DNA is TGTGCCAGCAGTGAACCGGCAGCCACCAACAATGAGCAGTTCTTC. Amino acids: CASSEPAATNNEQFF. This chain connects TRBV6-1 to TRBJ2-1; no clear D gene. V was shortened by 2 bases and J by 5 bases, with 13 bases between the two germline ends. The CDR3 sequence is 15 residues long. CDR1 and CDR2 (germline): MNHNS, SASEGT.

This clone was counted a single time. The CDR3: CASSLGNPGWNTEAFF. For the CDR3, the DNA is TGCGCCAGCAGCTTGGGGAATCCAGGGTGGAACACTGAAGCTTTCTTT. This rearrangement joins TRBV5-1 to TRBJ1-1, with a tentative D call TRBD1 (5 bases). The germline CDR1 and CDR2 sequences are SGHRS and YFSETQ. The CDR3 is 16 residues long. Trimming pared 0 bases from V and 1 base from J, leaving 13 bases between.

The V and J genes are TRBV7-2 and TRBJ1-5; D ambiguous. V was shortened by 1 base and J by 3 bases, with 13 bases between the two germline ends. Germline CDR1 is SGHTA and CDR2 is FQGNSA. This CDR3 spans 16 amino acids. CDR3 sequence: CASSLESAQNNQPQHF. CDR3 sequence (DNA): TGTGCCAGCAGCTTAGAGTCGGCGCAGAACAATCAGCCCCAGCATTTT.

The chain couples TRBV27 to TRBJ1-2; D unclear. The CDR3 consists of 16 residues. Germline CDR1 is MNHEY and CDR2 is SMNVEV (reference sequence). Trimming pared 5 bases from V and 1 base from J, leaving 17 bases between. The CDR3 reads CASSPPYVTGNYGYTF. CDR3 in DNA: TGTGCCAGCAGTCCCCCTTACGTGACGGGTAACTATGGCTACACCTTC.

The genes are TRBV11-2 and TRBJ2-7; tentatively, D is TRBD2 (6 bases). The CDR3 loop spans 14 amino acids. V gave up 5 bases and J gave up 4 bases, with 15 bases separating them. Per germline, CDR1 SGHAT and CDR2 FQNNGV. This chain's CDR3 is CASSHGTLTYEQYF. The CDR3 bases are TGTGCCAGCAGCCACGGGACTCTAACTTACGAGCAGTACTTC.

Turning to this clone: The same CDR3 also results from other DNA sequences found in this sample. The genes are TRBV5-1 and TRBJ2-1; D gene ambiguous. Trimming took off 0 bases at V and 2 bases at J, with 9 bases between the two ends. The germline gives CDR1 SGHRS, CDR2 YFSETQ. This CDR3 has 15 amino acids. The CDR3, as DNA: TGCGCCAGCAGCTTGGACGGTGGGACCTACAATGAGCAGTTCTTC. As protein: CASSLDGGTYNEQFF.

This sequence joins TRBV6-5 and TRBJ1-5; perhaps TRBD1 as D (6 bases). The CDR3 has 15 amino acids. Germline CDR1 reads MNHEY; CDR2 reads SVGAGI. With 0 bases removed from V and 6 bases from J, the gap between germline ends came to 12 bases. The CDR3 nucleotides are TGTGCCAGCAGTTACTCTTATGACAGGCGTCAGCCCCAGCATTTT. Its translation is CASSYSYDRRQPQHF.

The rearrangement uses TRBV25-1 and TRBJ2-6, with D perhaps matching TRBD1 (5 bases). CDR1 MGHDK and CDR2 SYGVNS come from the germline V gene. V lost 5 bases and J lost 0, with 11 bases in between. This CDR3 has 16 residues. As DNA, the CDR3 is TGTGCCAGCAGTTCAGGGTTGGTCTCTGGGGCCAACGTCCTGACTTTC. It specifies CASSSGLVSGANVLTF.

The rearrangement links TRBV6-6 to TRBJ2-2; D gene ambiguous. V shed 5 bases and J shed 7 bases, with 8 bases lying between them. This CDR3 spans 12 amino acids. Germline V CDR1 and CDR2: MNHNY, SVGAGI (reference sequence). CDR3 sequence: CASSPKLGELFF. The CDR3 DNA sequence: TGTGCCAGCAGTCCGAAACTCGGGGAGCTGTTTTTT.

The chain couples TRBV6-6 to TRBJ2-2; D is unresolved. CDR3 length equals 13 residues. Germline CDR1 and CDR2: MNHNY and SVGAGI (reference sequence). The V and J ends lost 6 bases and 0 bases respectively, with 5 bases between them. This CDR3 reads CASRQPNTGELFF. DNA for the CDR3: TGTGCCAGCAGGCAGCCGAACACCGGGGAGCTGTTTTTT.

This clone was seen just once. The gene calls are TRBV5-1 and TRBJ2-7; D unclear. Germline V gives CDR1 SGHRS, CDR2 YFSETQ. V lost 0 bases and J 6 bases, leaving 10 bases between the germline ends. This CDR3 is built from 13 residues. The CDR3 loop is CASSLVGKAEQYF. CDR3 nucleotide sequence: TGCGCCAGCAGCTTGGTAGGGAAGGCCGAGCAGTACTTC.

The rearrangement links TRBV29-1 to TRBJ2-5; maybe TRBD1 (6 bases). The CDR3 totals 14 residues. Germline V lookup: CDR1 SQVTM, CDR2 ANQGSEA. Deletions cut 6 bases from V and 4 bases from J, with 18 bases between. The CDR3 reads CSVSRVGAPETQYF. CDR3 sequence (DNA): TGCAGCGTCTCAAGAGTGGGGGCCCCAGAGACCCAGTACTTC.

This sequence joins TRBV11-2 and TRBJ2-2; TRBD2 might be the D (5 bases). V dropped 2 bases and J dropped 5 bases, with 18 bases sitting between them. There are 17 residues in the CDR3. CDR1 is SGHAT, CDR2 FQNNGV, per germline. CDR3 nucleotide sequence: TGTGCCAGCAGCTTAAGAAGCGGAGCTAAGAAAACCGGGGAGCTGTTTTTT. As protein: CASSLRSGAKKTGELFF.

V gene TRBV4-2 combines with J gene TRBJ2-3; 9 bases fit TRBD2. The CDR3 covers 16 residues. With V trimmed by 0 bases and J by 3 bases, 4 bases remained unmatched. CDR1 and CDR2 from the germline V gene are LGHNA and YNFKEQ. CDR3 residues: CASSQEKREVTDTQYF. The CDR3 DNA reads TGTGCCAGCAGCCAAGAGAAGCGGGAGGTGACAGATACGCAGTATTTT.

The chain has TRBV30 and TRBJ1-2; TRBD1 might be the D (5 bases). The V end was cut by 2 bases, the J end by 8 bases, with 12 bases between. The CDR3 totals 12 residues. CDR1 and CDR2 (germline): GTSNPN, SVGIG (reference sequence). The CDR3, as DNA: TGTGCCTGGAGTTTGGGACCAGTCGGCTACACCTTC. Amino acid sequence: CAWSLGPVGYTF.

The chain carries TRBV4-1 and TRBJ2-7; 7 bases match TRBD1. The length of the CDR3 is 18 residues. From germline, CDR1 is MGHRA and CDR2 YSYEKL. V shed 1 base and J 0 bases; nucleotides not matched to a gene: 12. In DNA form, the CDR3 reads TGCGCCAGCAGCCAAGTTGCGAAACCGGGACAGACCTCCTACGAGCAGTACTTC. Its protein product is CASSQVAKPGQTSYEQYF.

The sample holds one count of this clone. The chain links TRBV10-3 to TRBJ2-1; TRBD2 agrees at 14 bases. V shed 6 bases, J shed 8 bases, and the junction held 6 bases outside the gene matches. CDR1 ENHRY and CDR2 SYGVKD come from the germline V gene. The CDR3 contains 15 residues. This CDR3 reads CAIRAGLAGVDEQFF. DNA of the CDR3: TGTGCCATCAGGGCGGGACTAGCGGGAGTAGATGAGCAGTTCTTC.

The J gene is TRBJ1-5, the V gene TRBV28, with D maybe TRBD1 (5 bases). Trimming stripped 3 bases from V and 3 bases from J, with 15 bases between. The CDR3 length is 16 residues. Germline V gives CDR1 MDHEN, CDR2 SYDVKM. The CDR3: CASSFGGSGNNQPQHF. The DNA of the CDR3 is TGTGCCAGCAGTTTCGGGGGTTCGGGAAACAATCAGCCCCAGCATTTT.

The rearrangement links TRBV27 to TRBJ2-1; TRBD2 aligns across 7 bases. V lost 5 bases and J lost 3; bases outside the gene matches: 7. Per germline, CDR1 MNHEY and CDR2 SMNVEV (reference sequence). CDR3 length equals 15 residues. The CDR3 sequence is CASSRLADLYNEQFF. DNA for the CDR3: TGTGCCAGCAGTCGTCTAGCGGATCTCTACAATGAGCAGTTCTTC.